Sequencing of this T cell receptor beta chain was carried out in a study of T cells in Graves' hyperthyroidism and ophthalmopathy. Study results and limitations: Expanded thyroid clonotypes (above 0.001) were mostly also found in blood.

Per germline, CDR1 MNHNS and CDR2 SASEGT. V was clipped by 7 bases and J by 0 bases, with 13 bases between them. The CDR3 is 15 amino acids. Absent ophthalmopathy progression within 18 months defined stable Graves' hyperthyroidism. Cells are PBMCs isolated from about 10 ml of fresh blood. Amplification of TCR beta CDR3 regions used RNA as the template. A set of HTBI primers served as the primers for a first-round RT-PCR of the TCR CDR3. Each CDR3 protein gets one entry after TCRdb re-called the multiplex PCR reads with MiXCR. The table shows hundreds of thousands of distinct CDR3 sequences, with 13% to 15% occurring only once. On this clonotype itself: Its target is not known.

The receptor was isolated from a woman aged 18-35 years with Graves' hyperthyroidism. The sequenced material came from blood. This chain links TRBV6-1 with TRBJ1-5, with D perhaps TRBD1 (6 bases). This CDR3 is CASTPDSFSNQPQHF. The CDR3 region has the DNA TGTGCCAGCACCCCGGACAGCTTTAGCAATCAGCCCCAGCATTTT.